This T cell receptor (beta chain) was identified during a study of cytomegalovirus exposure and HLA in healthy donors. Germline V gene lookup returns CDR1 SQVTM and CDR2 ANQGSEA. V gave up 0 bases and J gave up 6 bases; unmatched junction bases: 4. The CDR3 covers 15 residues. PCR was performed using 60 Vbeta and 13 Jbeta primers. Here immunoSEQ multiplex PCR was the method, and the copy in TCRdb shows in-frame clones only, minus some. This listing includes tens of thousands of clones. V usage is TRBV29-1 and J usage is TRBJ2-3; 12 bases line up with TRBD2. The receptor was isolated from a man in his thirties or forties in good health and CMV-seronegative. Sequences were obtained from PBMCs. The CDR3 DNA is TGCAGCGTTGAAGATCACACTAGCGGGAGGGATACGCAGTATTTT. Residues: CSVEDHTSGRDTQYF.